This TCR beta chain was sequenced during a study of cytomegalovirus exposure and HLA in healthy donors. Study at large: According to later analysis, the same platform produced the approximately 120 validation and 666 first-cohort repertoires. Study results and caveats: Within the 120 or so validation repertoires, first-cohort TCR clusters tended to co-occur, according to a later analysis.

The donors belonged to the approximately 120-subject validation cohort, separate from the roughly 670-subject first cohort. Germline assignment: CDR1 GTSNPN and CDR2 SVGIG (reference sequence). Trimming cost V 1 base and J 5 bases, with 6 bases left between them. The CDR3 is 12 amino acids. Regarding this clone: The antigen is undetermined.

The method was immunoSEQ multiplex PCR; TCRdb's version includes in-frame clones alone and lacks a portion of them. This sample has 150,000 to 250,000 clones, with 81% found just once. Sequencing used PBMCs. This TCR was recovered from a woman in her twenties or thirties in good health and CMV-seronegative. The V and J genes are TRBV30 and TRBJ2-1; D ambiguous. CDR3 amino acids: CAWSGLNNEQFF. CDR3 DNA sequence: TGTGCCTGGAGTGGCCTAAACAATGAGCAGTTCTTC.